This T cell receptor beta chain was captured in a study of shared clonotypes between healthy human individuals. About the study: Per donor, CD8 memory used one plate, CD8 naive used two, CD4 memory used three and CD4 naive used three.

General study points: Some clonotypes were shared by all four sorted-subset donors, while others were not shared. The non-shared ones had lower generation probabilities than the shared ones. A handful of donors had about 5% of their naive CD4 clonotypes in common. Generally, estimated richness proved larger in naive subsets than it did in memory subsets.

Generated by immunoSEQ multiplex PCR, the TCRdb table keeps only in-frame clones and is missing some. The sample contains about 1.5 million clones, roughly 96% of which appear only once. As for this clone: Its specificity is not known.

The source of this sequence is a young man in good health. What was sequenced was naive CD4+ T cells sorted from blood. Regarding subset: CD45RA+ positively selected.

The CDR3 sequence: CASSSGRIYNEQFF. The CDR3 DNA reads TGTGCCAGCAGTTCGGGACGGATATACAATGAGCAGTTCTTC. This chain joins TRBV27 and TRBJ2-1; tentatively, D is TRBD1 or TRBD2 (5 bases each). CDR1 and CDR2 (germline): MNHEY, SMNVEV (reference sequence). This CDR3 comprises 14 residues. V lost 4 bases to trimming and J lost 4 bases, with 11 bases between them.